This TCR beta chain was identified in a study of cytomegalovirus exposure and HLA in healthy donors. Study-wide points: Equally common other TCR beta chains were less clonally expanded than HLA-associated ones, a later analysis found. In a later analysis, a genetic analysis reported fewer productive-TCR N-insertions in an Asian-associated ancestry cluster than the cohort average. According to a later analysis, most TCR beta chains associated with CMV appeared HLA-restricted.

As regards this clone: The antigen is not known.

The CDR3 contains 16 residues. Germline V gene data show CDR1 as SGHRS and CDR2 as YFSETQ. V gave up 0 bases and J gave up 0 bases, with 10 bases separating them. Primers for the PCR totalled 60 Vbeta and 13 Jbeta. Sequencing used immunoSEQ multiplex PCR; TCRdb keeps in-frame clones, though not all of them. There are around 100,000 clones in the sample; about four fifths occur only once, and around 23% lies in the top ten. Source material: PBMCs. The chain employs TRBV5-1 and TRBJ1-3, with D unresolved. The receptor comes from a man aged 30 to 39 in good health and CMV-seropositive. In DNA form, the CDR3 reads TGCGCCAGCAGCTTGGGAACAATTTACTCTGGAAACACCATATATTTT. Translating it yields CASSLGTIYSGNTIYF.